This T cell receptor (beta chain) was sequenced in a study of identical twins (dated by TCRdb to the mid-2010s). For context, the study as a whole: To test whether fetal clonotypes persist, the study used deep sequencing on TCR alpha and beta repertoires from monozygotic twins, unrelated adults of various ages, and cord blood. Replicate twin experiments were performed at different times using different library preparation protocols to rule out contamination.

The library was built by means of 5' RACE. TCRdb shows the sequencer as Illumina HiSeq 2000. A universal primer binding site was added through template switching, and the final cDNA carried a unique molecular identifier so that TCR cDNA molecules could be counted accurately. Specific primers in the conserved constant-segment region were used to synthesize first-strand cDNA for TCR alpha and beta chains. To control for contamination, each cDNA library was double barcoded with a SMART-Mk sample barcode plus Illumina barcodes. Two successive PCR steps introduced TruSeq adapter sequences along with Illumina sample barcodes. TCR alpha and beta cDNA libraries were sequenced on the Illumina HiSeq platform with custom primers. From the authors' description of their analysis: MiGEC processed the raw reads to extract unique molecular identifiers, while MiXCR was used to determine the CDR3 positions. For each individual, recombination models were inferred using an EM algorithm with the repgenHMM and IGoR tools. Shared clonotype analysis was performed with the tcR package in R, normalizing sharing by the product of cloneset sizes. To study raw recombination free of thymic and clonal selection effects, out-of-frame nonproductive sequences were analyzed. The raw public reads went through TCRdb reprocessing: fastp at Q25, MiXCR clone calling, in-frame beta chains kept. Each CDR3 protein appears once, grouped with its most common genes and DNA. The V and J calls and clone size come from TCRdb's table, not from the authors' own analysis. Counted in this sample were about 520,000 distinct CDR3 sequences; about 20% of them appeared once. The ten largest clones take up roughly 0.9% of the sample.

Only healthy Caucasian donors were included. Three pairs of female monozygotic twins, all aged roughly 18 to 29 years, made up the twin cohort. CD4+ and CD8+ T cell populations were isolated with positive isolation kits from Invitrogen. About this clonotype itself: It has no known antigen specificity. Base-call qualities are not available, and no considerably larger clone is one nucleotide away.

CDR1 is given as ENHRY and CDR2 as SYGVKD, both from the germline V gene. Inclusive of the bounding cysteine and phenylalanine, the CDR3 is 13 residues long. Only the CDR3 DNA is retained, 39 bases long and in frame from the first base. V lost 7 bases and J lost 1 base; the stretch between them is 10 bases long. What the research found in general, with its limitations: Compared with coincidental sharing between unrelated individuals, out-of-frame TCR alpha sequences shared between twins had an excess of sequences with low generation probability. Invariant T cells such as MAIT and iNKT could partly confound zero-insertion analyses, though diverse VJ usage argued against this for most clonotypes. A weaker excess of twin sharing was found in beta out-of-frame sequences because the signal-to-noise ratio was lowered by fewer shared sequences. In monozygotic twins, out-of-frame TCR alpha sharing was systematically underestimated by recombination models, although the models agreed with sharing between unrelated individuals. Conclusions relied on cross-sectional statistical analysis, since the same donors could not be followed over many years. Fewer insertions were carried by abundant cord blood beta clonotypes; a weaker similar trend was observed in young adult naive repertoires, while no such trend was observed in memory repertoires.

The sample also formed part of further work on T cells expressing NK-cell markers. That second publication adds: TCR beta-chain repertoires were profiled in sorted CD3+CD56+NKG2C+, CD3+CD56+NKG2C- and CD3+CD56-NKG2C+ T-cell subsets from fewer than 10 donors. Among the eight sequenced donors, only one was HCMV-seronegative, while the other seven were HCMV-seropositive. To restrict sorting to alphabetaTCR-expressing T cells, an anti-gammadeltaTCR antibody was added in several experiments. In six donors, the dominant CD3+CD56+NKG2C+ clonotypes ranked among the top 10 CD8+ clonotypes, making up about 1.0-7.5% of CD8+ T cells. Those dominant clonotypes were again the most abundant among CD3+CD56-NKG2C+ cells in a handful of donors, at about 25-60.1%. It remained unclear whether the expanded NKG2C-expressing T cell clones were specific for HCMV antigens. The study sequenced eight donors, all healthy volunteers chosen at random: three men and five women. HCMV-specific IgG was detected in serum with a commercial ELISA kit to determine HCMV serostatus. MIGEC handled demultiplexing of the reads and grouping by UMI, while MiTCR was used to assemble and quantify clonotypes. To exclude erroneous sequences, any TCR cDNA sequence not supported by at least two reads was discarded. The tcR package was used for downstream repertoire analysis, with clonotypes matched between fractions based on CDR3 nucleotide sequence plus V segment. VDJmatch was used to annotate antigen specificity against VDJdb, with one amino acid substitution allowed in CDR3.

The sequenced sample was CD4+ T cells sorted from blood. This receptor was taken from a woman in her late teens or twenties in good health. This chain is built from TRBV10-3 and TRBJ1-1; TRBD1 is possibly the D segment (5 matching bases). The base sequence is TGTGCCATCACCTTAGGGGAGAACACTGAAGCTTTCTTT. It translates to CAITLGENTEAFF.